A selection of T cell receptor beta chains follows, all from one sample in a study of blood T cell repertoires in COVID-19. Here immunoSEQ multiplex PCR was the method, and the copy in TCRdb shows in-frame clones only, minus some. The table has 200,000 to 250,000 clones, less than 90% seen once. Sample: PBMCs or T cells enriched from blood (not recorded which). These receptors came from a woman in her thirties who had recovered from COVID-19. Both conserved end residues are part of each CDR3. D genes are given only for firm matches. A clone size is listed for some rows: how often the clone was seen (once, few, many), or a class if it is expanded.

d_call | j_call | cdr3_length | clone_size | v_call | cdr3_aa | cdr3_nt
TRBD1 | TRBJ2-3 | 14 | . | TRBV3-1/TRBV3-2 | CASSLRTGADTQYF | TGTGCCAGCAGCCTCCGGACAGGGGCAGATACGCAGTATTTT
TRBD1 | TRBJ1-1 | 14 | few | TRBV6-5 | CASSSDRRNTEAFF | TGTGCCAGCAGTTCGGACAGGAGGAACACTGAAGCTTTCTTT
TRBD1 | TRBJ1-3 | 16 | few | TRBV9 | CASSVGGQPPGNTIYF | TGTGCCAGCAGCGTAGGGGGACAGCCCCCTGGAAACACCATATATTTT
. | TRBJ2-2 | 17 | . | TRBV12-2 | CASRLVGSGGVAGELFF | TGTGCAAGTCGCTTAGTTGGTAGCGGGGGGGTAGCCGGGGAGCTGTTTTTT
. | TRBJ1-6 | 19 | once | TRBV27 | CASSLGQGQPSSYNSPLHF | TGTGCCAGCAGTTTAGGTCAGGGACAACCGAGCTCCTATAATTCACCCCTCCACTTT
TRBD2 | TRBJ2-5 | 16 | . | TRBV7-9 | CASSPGHPGGDSTQYF | TGTGCCAGCAGCCCCGGTCATCCGGGGGGGGATTCGACCCAGTACTTC
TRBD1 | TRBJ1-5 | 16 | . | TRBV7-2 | CASSLVVTGGKQPQHF | TGTGCCAGCAGCTTAGTCGTCACAGGGGGCAAACAGCCCCAGCATTTT
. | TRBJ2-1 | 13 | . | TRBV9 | CASSVGALNEQFF | TGTGCCAGCAGCGTTGGAGCCCTCAATGAGCAGTTCTTC
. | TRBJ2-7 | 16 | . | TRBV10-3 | CAISEWSGSSSYEQYF | TGTGCCATCAGTGAGTGGTCGGGTTCCAGCTCCTACGAGCAGTACTTC
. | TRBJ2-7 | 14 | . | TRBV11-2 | CASSLSRFSYEQYF | TGTGCCAGCAGCTTGTCCAGGTTCTCCTACGAGCAGTACTTC
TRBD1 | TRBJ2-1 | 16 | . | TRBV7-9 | CASSLGQGATYNEQFF | TGTGCCAGCAGCTTAGGCCAGGGGGCCACCTACAATGAGCAGTTCTTC
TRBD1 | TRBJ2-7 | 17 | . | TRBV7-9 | CASSPPSRTGGRYEQYF | TGTGCCAGCAGCCCTCCATCGAGGACAGGGGGTCGGTACGAGCAGTACTTC
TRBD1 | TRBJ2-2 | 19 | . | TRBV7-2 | CASSLSTTGQGVDTGELFF | TGTGCCAGCAGCTTAAGTACCACGGGACAGGGAGTGGACACCGGGGAGCTGTTTTTT
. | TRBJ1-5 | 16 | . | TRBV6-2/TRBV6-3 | CASSYTGYSSNQPQHF | TGTGCCAGCAGTTACACAGGGTACTCTAGCAATCAGCCCCAGCATTTT
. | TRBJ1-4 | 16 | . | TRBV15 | CATSRGLPATNEKLFF | TGTGCCACCAGCCGTGGACTTCCCGCAACTAATGAAAAACTGTTTTTT
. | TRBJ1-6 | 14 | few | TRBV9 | CASSVEGGNSPLHF | TGTGCCAGCAGCGTAGAGGGGGGGAATTCACCCCTCCACTTT
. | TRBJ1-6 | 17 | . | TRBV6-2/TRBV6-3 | CASSYSAFRSPNSPLHF | TGTGCCAGCAGTTATAGCGCGTTCCGTTCACCAAATTCACCCCTCCACTTT
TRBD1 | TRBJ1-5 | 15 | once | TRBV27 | CASGILQGGIQPQHF | TGTGCCAGCGGGATTCTACAGGGGGGTATTCAGCCCCAGCATTTT
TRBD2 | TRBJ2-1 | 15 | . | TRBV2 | CARAGLAGGYNEQFF | TGTGCCAGAGCGGGTTTAGCGGGGGGCTACAATGAGCAGTTCTTC
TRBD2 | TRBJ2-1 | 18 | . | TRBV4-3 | CASSQVLLATSGDNEQFF | TGCGCCAGCAGCCAAGTCCTACTAGCGACTAGCGGTGACAATGAGCAGTTCTTC
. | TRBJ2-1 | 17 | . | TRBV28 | CASSLFGAPDSYNEQFF | TGTGCCAGCAGTTTATTCGGAGCCCCCGATTCCTACAATGAGCAGTTCTTC
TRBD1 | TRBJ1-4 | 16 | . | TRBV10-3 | CAISELRGQTNEKLFF | TGTGCCATCAGTGAGTTGAGGGGGCAGACTAATGAAAAACTGTTTTTT
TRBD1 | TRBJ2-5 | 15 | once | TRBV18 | CASSPVTGGGETQYF | TGTGCCAGCTCACCAGTGACAGGGGGTGGAGAGACCCAGTACTTC
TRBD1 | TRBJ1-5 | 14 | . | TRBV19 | CAIKDRGGNQPQHF | TGTGCCATTAAAGACAGGGGTGGCAATCAGCCCCAGCATTTT
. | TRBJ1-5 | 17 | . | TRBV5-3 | CARSLALGPGVDQPQHF | TGTGCCAGAAGCTTGGCCCTGGGCCCCGGGGTGGATCAGCCCCAGCATTTT
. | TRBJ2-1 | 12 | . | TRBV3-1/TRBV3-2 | CASSQVLDEQFF | TGTGCCAGCAGCCAAGTTCTCGATGAGCAGTTCTTC
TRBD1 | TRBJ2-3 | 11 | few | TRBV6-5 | CATTGVDTQYF | TGTGCGACCACAGGGGTTGATACGCAGTATTTT
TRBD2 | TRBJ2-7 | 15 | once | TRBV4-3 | CASSQDRGLGYEQYF | TGCGCCAGCAGCCAAGATCGGGGACTAGGGTACGAGCAGTACTTC
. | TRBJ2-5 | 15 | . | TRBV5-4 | CASSFGGAAGQTQYF | TGTGCCAGCAGCTTTGGAGGGGCGGCGGGACAGACCCAGTACTTC
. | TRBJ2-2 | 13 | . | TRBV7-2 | CASSLSPTGELFF | TGTGCCAGCAGCTTAAGCCCCACCGGGGAGCTGTTTTTT
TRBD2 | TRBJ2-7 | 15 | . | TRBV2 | CASSFSGGSSYEQYF | TGTGCCAGCAGTTTTAGCGGGGGAAGCTCCTACGAGCAGTACTTC
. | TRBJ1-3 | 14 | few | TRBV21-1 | CASSPGQPGNTIYF | TGTGCCAGCAGCCCTGGACAGCCCGGAAACACCATATATTTT
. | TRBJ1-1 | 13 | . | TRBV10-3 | CAIARGANTEAFF | TGTGCCATCGCACGGGGGGCGAACACTGAAGCTTTCTTT